These T cell receptor beta chains were read from a single sample in a study of blood T cell repertoires in COVID-19. The assay was immunoSEQ multiplex PCR, and TCRdb's table has in-frame clones only and misses some. The sample includes 40,000 or so clones, approximately 86% of them seen just once. The sequenced material came from peripheral blood. All receptors derive from a man between 45 and 60 years old with active COVID-19. The CDR3 runs from the conserved cysteine through the conserved F or W. Fields, in order: D gene, CDR3 length, clone size, J gene, V gene, CDR3 protein, CDR3 DNA. The D gene is left open where the match is weak. Expanded clones get a size class; other rows say once, few or many, or leave the size out.

TRBD1 | 17 | - | TRBJ2-5 | TRBV6-1 | CASSEEPGQGAWETQYF | TGTGCCAGCAGTGAAGAACCGGGACAGGGGGCCTGGGAGACCCAGTACTTC
TRBD1 | 14 | - | TRBJ1-2 | TRBV2 | CASSEPWDREGYTF | TGTGCCAGCAGCGAACCCTGGGACAGAGAAGGCTACACCTTC
TRBD1 | 14 | - | TRBJ2-7 | TRBV6-5 | CASSMDRDNYEQYF | TGTGCCAGCAGTATGGACAGGGACAACTACGAGCAGTACTTC
TRBD1 | 17 | once | TRBJ2-1 | TRBV9 | CASSDPPGTGVVNEQFF | TGTGCCAGCAGCGATCCTCCCGGGACAGGGGTAGTGAATGAGCAGTTCTTC
TRBD2 | 16 | - | TRBJ2-3 | TRBV7-2 | CASSSSGTRVTDTQYF | TGTGCCAGCAGCTCCTCAGGGACTAGGGTGACAGATACGCAGTATTTT
- | 15 | - | TRBJ2-2 | TRBV10-2 | CASSEWGANTGELFF | TGCGCCAGCAGTGAGTGGGGGGCGAACACCGGGGAGCTGTTTTTT
TRBD1 | 13 | - | TRBJ1-5 | TRBV7-2 | CASSYRGQQPQHF | TGTGCCAGCAGTTACAGGGGGCAACAGCCCCAGCATTTT
TRBD2 | 16 | once | TRBJ2-3 | TRBV5-5 | CASGPTSGGSRDTQYF | TGTGCCAGCGGCCCGACTAGCGGGGGGTCCCGAGATACGCAGTATTTT
- | 14 | - | TRBJ1-1 | TRBV10-2 | CASSLLAGNTEAFF | TGCGCCAGCTCACTCCTTGCGGGGAACACTGAAGCTTTCTTT
TRBD2 | 16 | - | TRBJ2-1 | TRBV27 | CASSGTSGGHYNEQFF | TGTGCCAGCAGTGGGACTAGCGGGGGCCATTACAATGAGCAGTTCTTC
- | 14 | - | TRBJ2-2 | TRBV6-4 | CASSGGTDTGELFF | TGTGCCAGCAGTGGCGGGACAGACACCGGGGAGCTGTTTTTT
TRBD1 | 19 | - | TRBJ2-1 | TRBV7-2 | CASSQPGQGVPSSYNEQFF | TGTGCCAGCAGTCAACCGGGACAGGGGGTTCCTAGCTCCTACAATGAGCAGTTCTTC
TRBD2 | 15 | - | TRBJ2-1 | TRBV13 | CASSPAAGVPDEQFF | TGTGCCAGCAGCCCGGCGGCGGGGGTTCCGGATGAGCAGTTCTTC
TRBD1 | 14 | - | TRBJ1-6 | TRBV6-1 | CASSEQGENSPLHF | TGTGCCAGCAGTGAACAGGGGGAAAATTCACCCCTCCACTTT
- | 13 | - | TRBJ2-3 | TRBV3-1/TRBV3-2 | CASSRAGTDTQYF | TGTGCCAGCAGCCGGGCGGGTACAGATACGCAGTATTTT
- | 14 | - | TRBJ1-5 | TRBV3-1/TRBV3-2 | CASSQGQVNRPQHF | TGTGCCAGCAGCCAAGGACAGGTGAATCGGCCCCAGCATTTT
- | 14 | once | TRBJ1-2 | TRBV6-4 | CASSPEYGNYGYTF | TGTGCCAGCAGCCCGGAGTACGGAAACTATGGCTACACCTTC
- | 14 | - | TRBJ1-2 | TRBV2 | CASSDGQKIYGYTF | TGTGCCAGCAGTGACGGACAGAAGATCTATGGCTACACCTTC
- | 15 | once | TRBJ1-1 | TRBV11-2 | CASSSGQTGNTEAFF | TGTGCCAGCAGCTCAGGCCAGACAGGGAACACTGAAGCTTTCTTT
- | 17 | - | TRBJ2-5 | TRBV1 | CTSSPTKAGGVKETQYF | TGCACCAGCAGCCCTACCAAAGCGGGGGGCGTTAAAGAGACCCAGTACTTC
- | 15 | - | TRBJ2-2 | TRBV11-2 | CASSVGPSGTGELFF | TGTGCCAGCAGCGTGGGACCGAGCGGGACCGGGGAGCTGTTTTTT
TRBD1 | 13 | - | TRBJ1-6 | TRBV18 | CASSPDRGSPLHF | TGTGCCAGCTCACCAGACAGGGGGTCACCCCTCCACTTT
- | 15 | - | TRBJ2-1 | TRBV6-6 | CASSNGTYHYNEQFF | TGTGCCAGCAGTAACGGGACTTATCACTACAATGAGCAGTTCTTC
TRBD1 | 14 | - | TRBJ1-6 | TRBV27 | CASTGQGAYSPLHF | TGTGCCAGCACCGGACAGGGGGCTTATTCACCCCTCCACTTT
- | 15 | - | TRBJ2-2 | TRBV19 | CASSKGELPPGELFF | TGTGCCAGTAGTAAAGGAGAACTCCCCCCAGGGGAGCTGTTTTTT
- | 15 | - | TRBJ1-5 | TRBV29-1 | CSVADGILGNQPQHF | TGCAGCGTTGCCGACGGGATCCTTGGCAATCAGCCCCAGCATTTT
- | 15 | - | TRBJ2-1 | TRBV14 | CASSLSGLRVNEQFF | TGTGCCAGCAGCCTTAGCGGTTTGAGGGTGAATGAGCAGTTCTTC
- | 12 | - | TRBJ2-1 | TRBV6-2/TRBV6-3 | CASSPQYDEQFF | TGTGCCAGCAGCCCCCAGTATGATGAGCAGTTCTTC
- | 18 | - | TRBJ1-6 | TRBV3-1/TRBV3-2 | CASSHTRGGSAYNSPLHF | TGTGCCAGCAGCCATACGCGGGGAGGGTCGGCCTATAATTCACCCCTCCACTTT
- | 11 | few | TRBJ2-1 | TRBV12-3/TRBV12-4 | CASSDNNEQFF | TGTGCCAGTTCCGACAACAATGAGCAGTTCTTC
TRBD1 | 15 | - | TRBJ2-1 | TRBV5-1 | CASSFTGQGTGEQFF | TGCGCCAGCAGCTTCACGGGACAGGGTACGGGTGAGCAGTTCTTC
- | 15 | - | TRBJ2-6 | TRBV6-2/TRBV6-3 | CASSYGGAGANVLTF | TGTGCCAGCAGTTACGGGGGGGCCGGGGCCAACGTCCTGACTTTC
- | 14 | - | TRBJ1-3 | TRBV6-6 | CASSKEVSGNTIYF | TGTGCCAGCAGTAAAGAGGTGTCTGGAAACACCATATATTTT
- | 13 | - | TRBJ2-5 | TRBV5-6 | CASSLRGQETQYF | TGTGCCAGCAGCTTGCGGGGTCAAGAGACCCAGTACTTC
TRBD1 | 16 | - | TRBJ2-7 | TRBV27 | CASSLIWGQEGGEQYF | TGTGCCAGCAGTCTTATATGGGGACAGGAAGGAGGCGAGCAGTACTTC
- | 15 | - | TRBJ2-3 | TRBV13 | CASSRPGAATDTQYF | TGTGCCAGCAGCCGTCCAGGGGCCGCCACAGATACGCAGTATTTT
- | 16 | - | TRBJ1-2 | TRBV7-2 | CASSLTPGLPRRGYTF | TGTGCCAGCAGCCTTACGCCCGGACTTCCGCGCCGTGGCTACACCTTC
- | 14 | once | TRBJ1-2 | TRBV14 | CASSLSGTAYGYTF | TGTGCCAGCAGCCTCTCGGGGACTGCGTATGGCTACACCTTC
- | 13 | - | TRBJ1-1 | TRBV10-3 | CAISEAYNTEAFF | TGTGCCATCAGTGAGGCCTACAACACTGAAGCTTTCTTT
TRBD2 | 13 | - | TRBJ2-7 | TRBV6-5 | CASLRGGVYEQYF | TGTGCCAGCCTTCGGGGAGGGGTCTACGAGCAGTACTTC
- | 15 | once | TRBJ2-7 | TRBV9 | CASSQQPQGVNEQYF | TGTGCCAGCAGCCAACAACCCCAGGGTGTCAACGAGCAGTACTTC
TRBD1 | 14 | - | TRBJ1-1 | TRBV10-3 | CAISESGGDTEAFF | TGTGCCATCAGTGAATCAGGGGGCGACACTGAAGCTTTCTTT
- | 14 | - | TRBJ1-1 | TRBV6-5 | CASSLDTARTEAFF | TGTGCCAGCAGCCTGGACACGGCCCGCACTGAAGCTTTCTTT
- | 15 | once | TRBJ2-7 | TRBV6-5 | CASSYRGSTTYEQYF | TGTGCCAGCAGTTACCGCGGCAGCACAACCTACGAGCAGTACTTC
TRBD2 | 15 | - | TRBJ2-7 | TRBV7-2 | CASTLRVAGSGEQYF | TGTGCCAGCACCCTCCGGGTAGCGGGCTCAGGCGAGCAGTACTTC
TRBD1 | 19 | - | TRBJ1-2 | TRBV9 | CASSVGPPRGRLMSYGYTF | TGTGCCAGCAGCGTAGGGCCCCCCAGGGGGCGGTTGATGAGTTATGGCTACACCTTC
- | 14 | - | TRBJ1-1 | TRBV6-5 | CASSYSGSHTEAFF | TGTGCCAGCAGTTACTCGGGCAGCCACACTGAAGCTTTCTTT
- | 12 | - | TRBJ1-1 | TRBV12-3/TRBV12-4 | CASTSGHTEAFF | TGTGCCAGTACGAGCGGCCACACTGAAGCTTTCTTT
TRBD1 | 15 | - | TRBJ2-7 | TRBV19 | CASSPAGTGVYEQYF | TGTGCCAGTAGTCCGGCCGGGACAGGGGTATACGAGCAGTACTTC